What follows are 12 T cell receptor beta chains derived from one specimen sequenced in a study of early stage breast cancer tumors. The repertoire was sequenced with immunoSEQ multiplex PCR; TCRdb's copy has only in-frame clones and lacks some. The table includes roughly 57,000 clones, just over 90% detected once. Sample: blood. All receptors come from a person between 65 and 79 years old with breast cancer.

The J gene is TRBJ2-7, the V gene TRBV6-6; perhaps TRBD2 as D (6 bases). Looked up from germline, CDR1 is MNHNY and CDR2 is SVGAGI (reference sequence). This CDR3 contains 15 residues. The V end lost 0 bases, the J end lost 2 bases, and 11 bases lay between the germline ends. The CDR3 reads CASSYSGGMAYEQYF. As DNA, the CDR3 is TGTGCCAGCAGTTACTCGGGGGGAATGGCCTACGAGCAGTACTTC.

This clone was seen just once. The missing conserved phenylalanine or tryptophan at the end of this CDR3 makes a read error likely. Because the CDR3's place on the DNA is in doubt, the DNA is left out and the CDR3 is given as listed by TCRdb. The V call is TRBV30, the J call TRBJ1-2; whether TRBD1, the table's D call, matches the DNA was not checked. Germline V gives CDR1 GTSNPN, CDR2 SVGIG (reference sequence). The CDR3 length is 13 residues, termini included. The CDR3 spells CAWSVVDRAPHRL.

The rearrangement links TRBV30 to TRBJ1-4, with D perhaps TRBD1 (6 bases). The CDR3 is 13 amino acids. Germline CDR1 reads GTSNPN; CDR2 reads SVGIG (reference sequence). Deletions cut 5 bases from V and 6 bases from J, with 13 bases between. For the CDR3, the DNA is TGTGCCTGGCGACAGGTAACCTATGAAAAACTGTTTTTT. Translated: CAWRQVTYEKLFF. Full variable domain (rest looked up from reference TRBV30 and TRBJ1-4): SQTIHQWPATLVQPVGSPLSLECTVEGTSNPNLYWYRQAAGRGLQLLFYSVGIGQISSEVPQNLSASRPQDRQFILSSKKLLLSDSGFYLCAWRQVTYEKLFFGSGTQLSVL.

This chain connects TRBV28 to TRBJ2-2, with 8 positions matching TRBD2. Germline values: CDR1 MDHEN, CDR2 SYDVKM. The trim removed 1 base at V and 6 bases at J, leaving 4 bases unmatched. This CDR3 is 15 amino acids long. The CDR3 DNA reads as TGTGCCAGCAGTTTATCGGGAGGGCCTTCCGGGGAGCTGTTTTTT. Its translation is CASSLSGGPSGELFF.

This clone was detected only a few times. The V and J genes are TRBV13 and TRBJ1-2; D gene unclear. CDR1 and CDR2 from the germline V gene are PRHDT and FYEKMQ (reference sequence). V was clipped by 5 bases and J by 7 bases, with 11 bases between them. The CDR3 runs 12 residues. The CDR3 here is CASSDSPGGYTF. CDR3 DNA sequence: TGTGCCAGCAGCGACTCCCCGGGTGGCTACACCTTC.

The chain has TRBV6-5 and TRBJ2-4; unclear D gene. Germline V gives CDR1 MNHEY, CDR2 SVGAGI. The length of the CDR3 is 15 residues. Trimming took off 5 bases at V and 0 bases at J, with 11 bases between the two ends. The CDR3 coding sequence is TGTGCCAGCAGTACTCCTGAGATAGCCAAAAACATTCAGTACTTC. Protein product: CASSTPEIAKNIQYF.

The chain has TRBV5-1 and TRBJ1-4; 9 bases match TRBD1. This CDR3 spans 14 amino acids. In germline, CDR1 is SGHRS, CDR2 YFSETQ. After removal of 4 bases from V and 7 bases from J, the junction contained 5 bases not matched to a gene. The CDR3 protein is CASSQDRGGEKLFF. CDR3 bases: TGCGCCAGCAGCCAAGACAGGGGGGGTGAAAAACTGTTTTTT.

The genes are TRBV6-1 and TRBJ2-1; 11 bases line up with TRBD1. Losses at the gene ends were 6 bases for V and 2 bases for J; bases not matched to a gene: 3. Germline CDR1 reads MNHNS; CDR2 reads SASEGT. This CDR3 spans 15 amino acids. CDR3 loop: CASRWDRGAYNEQFF. In DNA form, the CDR3 reads TGTGCCAGCAGATGGGACAGGGGGGCCTACAATGAGCAGTTCTTC.

The V call is TRBV30, the J call TRBJ1-1; D remains unclear. CDR3 size: 13 residues. Germline-derived CDR1 and CDR2 are GTSNPN and SVGIG (reference sequence). The V and J ends lost 3 bases and 5 bases respectively, with 13 bases between them. The CDR3 bases are TGTGCCTGGAGAGGTGCGGGGTTGACTGAAGCTTTCTTT. Encoded protein: CAWRGAGLTEAFF.

The chain carries TRBV30 and TRBJ2-2; D might be TRBD2 (6 bases). The V end lost 0 bases, the J end lost 4 bases, and 12 bases lay between the germline ends. In germline, CDR1 is GTSNPN, CDR2 SVGIG (reference sequence). The CDR3 is 15 residues long. In DNA, the CDR3 is TGTGCCTGGAGTGTACGGGGACTTGTCACCGGGGAGCTGTTTTTT. Amino acid sequence: CAWSVRGLVTGELFF.

V and J are TRBV7-9 and TRBJ2-5; 8 positions agree with TRBD1. Per the germline V gene, CDR1 is SEHNR and CDR2 is FQNEAQ (reference sequence). The J segment lost 4 bases and the V segment lost 3 bases, leaving 7 bases of the junction unmatched. This CDR3 is 15 amino acids long. As DNA, the CDR3 is TGTGCCAGCAGCTTCGGACAGGGAGTCCTAGAGACCCAGTACTTC. Protein: CASSFGQGVLETQYF.

The chain joins TRBV7-9 to TRBJ2-2, with D perhaps TRBD1 (6 bases). Trimming left V 1 base short and J 1 base short, with 7 bases between. Germline V gene sequence: CDR1 SEHNR, CDR2 FQNEAQ (reference sequence). The CDR3 totals 15 residues. The CDR3 nucleotides read TGTGCCAGCAGCTTAGTACAGGGGAACACCGGGGAGCTGTTTTTT. Its translation: CASSLVQGNTGELFF.